Below, 14 T cell receptor beta chains from the same sample are listed, as sequenced in a study of blood T cell repertoires in COVID-19. Assay: immunoSEQ multiplex PCR; the TCRdb copy retains only in-frame clones and omits some. The sample yields approximately 170,000 clones, approximately 82% seen once. Sequenced sample: peripheral blood. All receptors derive from a man aged 70-80 years who had recovered from COVID-19.

The chain employs TRBV12-3 or TRBV12-4 and TRBJ1-5, with TRBD1 identical over 7 bases. The V segment lost 8 bases and the J segment 6 bases; nucleotides outside the gene matches: 7. The CDR3 sequence is 13 residues long. This CDR3 reads CASGEAGGQPQHF. The DNA for the CDR3 is TGTGCCAGCGGTGAGGCAGGGGGTCAGCCCCAGCATTTT.

CDR3 loop: CASSVGLGSGDTQYF. The CDR3 DNA reads as TGTGCCAGCAGCGTAGGGTTGGGCAGCGGGGATACGCAGTATTTT. This chain uses TRBV9 with TRBJ2-3; a possible D gene is TRBD2 (6 bases). This CDR3 contains 15 residues. Trimming cost V 0 bases and J 6 bases, with 14 bases left between them. The germline CDR1 and CDR2 sequences are SGDLS and YYNGEE.

V is TRBV24-1 and J is TRBJ2-2; 9 bases agree with TRBD2. V dropped 5 bases and J dropped 0; count of bases not matched to a gene: 3. This CDR3 is built from 16 residues. Germline CDR1 is KGHDR and CDR2 is SFDVKD. The DNA of the CDR3 is TGTGCCACCAGTGGTCGACTAGCGGCGAACACCGGGGAGCTGTTTTTT. Translation gives CATSGRLAANTGELFF.

This sequence joins TRBV10-3 and TRBJ1-3; D may be TRBD1 (6 bases). The V gene lost 2 bases and the J gene lost 2 bases, with 16 bases spanning the gap. This CDR3 contains 17 residues. Germline-derived CDR1 and CDR2 are ENHRY and SYGVKD. The CDR3 protein is CAISEREQGNTGNTIYF. The CDR3 coding sequence is TGTGCCATCAGTGAGAGGGAGCAGGGGAATACTGGAAACACCATATATTTT.

CDR3 residues: CASSLARGNEQFF. CDR3 coding DNA: TGTGCCAGCAGCTTAGCACGGGGAAATGAGCAGTTCTTC. The rearrangement joins TRBV7-9 to TRBJ2-1; a possible D gene is TRBD2 (5 bases). This CDR3 has 13 amino acids. Germline assignment: CDR1 SEHNR and CDR2 FQNEAQ (reference sequence). The V gene lost 0 bases and the J gene lost 7 bases, with 7 bases spanning the gap.

The CDR3 reads CAISESAGRNYGYTF. DNA of the CDR3: TGTGCCATCAGTGAGTCGGCAGGGCGTAACTATGGCTACACCTTC. The chain employs TRBV10-3 and TRBJ1-2; TRBD1 might be the D (5 bases). V was trimmed by 0 bases and J by 1 base, leaving 9 bases between them. Looked up from germline, CDR1 is ENHRY and CDR2 is SYGVKD. This CDR3 is 15 amino acids long.

This clone has just a few counts. One junction end does not reproduce the germline sequence, and a read error may be involved. The chain has TRBV7-7 and TRBJ2-2; 9 bases match TRBD1. Germline V CDR1 and CDR2: SSHAT, FNYEAQ (reference sequence). The CDR3 has 15 amino acids. For the CDR3, the DNA is TGTGCTAGCAGCGTGGGACAGGGCGGGACCGGGGAGCTGTTTTTT. It codes for CASSVGQGGTGELFF. The complete variable domain, with remaining parts taken from reference TRBV7-7 and TRBJ2-2, reads GAGVSQSPRYKVTKRGQDVTLRCDPISSHATLYWYQQALGQGPEFLTYFNYEAQPDKSGLPSDRFSAERPEGSISTLTIQRTEQRDSAMYRCASSVGQGGTGELFFGEGSRLTVL.

This clone was counted a few times. The V and J genes are TRBV5-1 and TRBJ2-1; D gene uncertain. V lost 4 bases, J lost 0 bases, and 14 bases lay in between. The CDR3 runs to 16 residues. CDR1 SGHRS and CDR2 YFSETQ come from the germline V gene. The CDR3 spells CASSVDPEDSYNEQFF. Here the CDR3 DNA reads TGCGCCAGCAGCGTGGACCCTGAGGACTCCTACAATGAGCAGTTCTTC. Full variable domain (outside the CDR3, taken from reference TRBV5-1 and TRBJ2-1): KAGVTQTPRYLIKTRGQQVTLSCSPISGHRSVSWYQQTPGQGLQFLFEYFSETQRNKGNFPGRFSGRQFSNSRSEMNVSTLELGDSALYLCASSVDPEDSYNEQFFGPGTRLTVL.

This clone came up once. J is TRBJ1-2 and V is TRBV3-1 (or the pseudogene TRBV3-2); 7 nucleotides match TRBD1. This CDR3 contains 15 residues. Losses at the gene ends were 2 bases for V and 7 bases for J; bases not matched to a gene: 10. Germline V gene sequence: CDR1 LGHDT, CDR2 YNNKEL (reference sequence). In DNA, the CDR3 is TGTGCCAGCAGCCAACAGGGACAGAATTTTCTTGGCTACACCTTC. Its protein product is CASSQQGQNFLGYTF.

The chain couples TRBV7-9 to TRBJ2-3; TRBD2 agrees at 9 bases. This CDR3 contains 14 residues. V shed 3 bases, J shed 4 bases, and the junction held 2 bases outside the gene matches. Germline-derived CDR1 and CDR2 are SEHNR and FQNEAQ (reference sequence). The CDR3 coding sequence is TGTGCCAGCAGCTTTAGCGGGAGCGCAGATACGCAGTATTTT. It yields the protein CASSFSGSADTQYF.

The rearrangement links TRBV3-1 (or the pseudogene TRBV3-2) to TRBJ2-3; 7 nucleotides match TRBD2. The CDR3 is made up of 15 amino acids. Germline CDR1 is LGHDT and CDR2 is YNNKEL (reference sequence). V dropped 0 bases and J dropped 9; count of bases not matched to a gene: 9. The CDR3 coding sequence is TGTGCCAGCAGCCAAGATTTGCGGGGGAGGAACACGCAGTATTTT. This codes for CASSQDLRGRNTQYF.

The chain couples TRBV6-5 to TRBJ1-5, with 7 bases matching TRBD1. The CDR3 consists of 15 residues. J lost 2 bases, V lost 6 bases, and 7 bases had no gene match. Per germline, CDR1 MNHEY and CDR2 SVGAGI. The CDR3 DNA sequence: TGTGCCAGCAGGTCCCGGGACAGACGCAATCAGCCCCAGCATTTT. It is translated as CASRSRDRRNQPQHF.

The chain has TRBV19 and TRBJ1-1; D gene uncertain. There are 11 residues in the CDR3. Looked up from germline, CDR1 is LNHDA and CDR2 is SQIVND (reference sequence). V gave up 5 bases and J gave up 8 bases, with 9 bases separating them. For the CDR3, the DNA is TGTGCCAGTAGTGTTCACAAAGAAGCTTTCTTT. Protein sequence: CASSVHKEAFF.

This clone was observed a few times. The chain recombines TRBV19 with TRBJ2-7, with 10 bases fitting TRBD2. The junction had 2 bases not matched to a gene; V was cut back by 0 bases and J by 3 bases. CDR1 and CDR2 from the germline V gene are LNHDA and SQIVND (reference sequence). CDR3 length: 15 amino acids. The CDR3 nucleotides read TGTGCCAGTAGTATAGAACCTAGCGGGAGCTACGAGCAGTACTTC. This gives the protein CASSIEPSGSYEQYF.